The 9 T cell receptor beta chains reported below all come from one sample, sequenced in a study of blood T cell repertoires in COVID-19. Produced via immunoSEQ multiplex PCR; TCRdb's table is partial and in-frame only. The top ten clones hold about 5% of a sample with about 280,000 clones, roughly 80% of them seen once. Sequencing was carried out using PBMCs or T cells enriched from blood (not recorded which). The receptors here all came from a man aged 40-55 years who had been exposed to COVID-19.

This clone was seen only a few times. V and J are TRBV15 and TRBJ2-7; 10 positions agree with TRBD1. J gave up 5 bases and V 5 bases, and 9 bases lay outside the gene matches. CDR1 and CDR2 from the germline V gene are LNHNV and YYDKDF (reference sequence). This CDR3 has 15 amino acids. The CDR3 DNA reads as TGTGCCACCAGCCAGATGATGACAGGGGGCAACGAGCAGTACTTC. Its translation: CATSQMMTGGNEQYF.

The V gene is TRBV9, the J gene TRBJ2-7; 8 positions agree with TRBD2. The CDR3 runs 16 residues. Germline CDR1 SGDLS, CDR2 YYNGEE. The J segment lost 6 bases and the V segment lost 0 bases, leaving 11 bases of the junction unmatched. In DNA form, the CDR3 reads TGTGCCAGCAGCGTAGGTCGGGAGGGCCACCTTCCCGAGCAGTACTTC. This gives the protein CASSVGREGHLPEQYF.

The chain couples TRBV19 to TRBJ2-7; 9 bases agree with TRBD1. The CDR3 covers 17 residues. The germline gives CDR1 LNHDA, CDR2 SQIVND (reference sequence). Trimming at V came to 3 bases and at J to 2 bases, leaving 11 bases not matched to a gene. The CDR3 loop is CASSITSGQGTPYEQYF. In nucleotides, the CDR3 is TGTGCCAGTAGTATTACGTCCGGACAGGGGACCCCCTACGAGCAGTACTTC. The variable domain in full, with the rest retrieved from reference TRBV19 and TRBJ2-7, is DGGITQSPKYLFRKEGQNVTLSCEQNLNHDAMYWYRQDPGQGLRLIYYSQIVNDFQKGDIAEGYSVSREKKESFPLTVTSAQKNPTAFYLCASSITSGQGTPYEQYFGPGTRLTVT.

The chain carries TRBV7-8 and TRBJ1-2, with D possibly TRBD1 on 5 matching bases. The V and J ends lost 0 bases and 6 bases respectively, with 29 bases between them. This CDR3 contains 20 residues. Germline V gene lookup returns CDR1 SGHVS and CDR2 FQNEAQ. This CDR3 is CASSLARFSGIVRGSNGYTF. The CDR3 DNA is TGTGCCAGCAGCTTAGCAAGATTTTCAGGGATCGTTCGTGGTTCGAATGGCTACACCTTC.

The rearrangement links TRBV30 to TRBJ2-2; 9 nucleotides match TRBD2. With V trimmed by 5 bases and J by 6 bases, 1 base remained unmatched. Germline CDR1 reads GTSNPN; CDR2 reads SVGIG (reference sequence). The CDR3 consists of 12 residues. The chain's CDR3 is CAWGTSPGELFF. Here the CDR3 DNA reads TGTGCCTGGGGGACTAGCCCCGGGGAGCTGTTTTTT.

This clone was observed once. The chain carries TRBV18 and TRBJ1-2, with D possibly being TRBD1 (5 bases). Germline CDR1 and CDR2: KGHSH and LQKENI. This CDR3 spans 14 amino acids. V gave up 0 bases and J gave up 2 bases, with 7 bases separating them. CDR3 DNA: TGTGCCAGCTCACCACCGACAGCGAACTATGGCTACACCTTC. This sequence encodes CASSPPTANYGYTF.

This clone showed up just a few times. The chain joins TRBV5-6 to TRBJ2-7; TRBD2 aligns across 13 bases. Germline trimming cut 4 bases from V and 7 bases from J; bases unmatched to any gene: 8. CDR3 length: 15 amino acids. Germline CDR1 and CDR2: SGHDT and YYEEEE. The CDR3 region has the DNA TGTGCCAGCAGCGTCACTAGCGGGAGGGCCAATGAGCAGTACTTC. Translating gives CASSVTSGRANEQYF.

The genes are TRBV27 and TRBJ2-7, with TRBD1 identical over 7 bases. Germline-derived CDR1 and CDR2 are MNHEY and SMNVEV (reference sequence). This CDR3 has 17 amino acids. V lost 4 bases, J lost 4 bases, and 16 bases stayed unmatched. CDR3 coding DNA: TGTGCCAGCAGTTCCATGCCCGGGACAGCGGCGGTTTACGAGCAGTACTTC. It translates to CASSSMPGTAAVYEQYF.

Comment on this clone: The sample carries other DNA sequences with the same CDR3. The chain is built from TRBV18 and TRBJ2-6; D gene ambiguous. The CDR3 runs to 15 residues. Deletions cut 3 bases from V and 0 bases from J, with 6 bases between. Germline V lookup: CDR1 KGHSH, CDR2 LQKENI. CDR3 nucleotide sequence: TGTGCCAGCTCACCCCCGCGCTCTGGGGCCAACGTCCTGACTTTC. Translated: CASSPPRSGANVLTF.